Listed below are T cell receptor beta chains from one sample, sequenced in a study of OX40 agonist ivuxolimab in advanced cancers. Method: immunoSEQ multiplex PCR; TCRdb's copy keeps in-frame clones and lacks some. The profile shows fewer than 90,000 clones, approximately 92% of them singletons. The specimen was CD4+ or CD8+ T cells sorted from blood, collected in a trial of the OX40 agonist ivuxolimab. The receptors were sampled from an adult with an advanced solid tumor such as melanoma, head and neck, liver or kidney cancer. Both conserved end residues are part of each CDR3. D genes are given only for firm matches. Rows give clone size only sometimes, using once, few, many, or a class for an expanded clone.

CDR3 DNA | CDR3 protein | J gene | V gene | clone size | D gene
TGCAGTGCTAGAGGCGGGCAGGGAGCTTTCTTT | CSARGGQGAFF | TRBJ1-1 | TRBV20-1 | NA | NA
TGTGCCAGCAGATGGCGACATGAGCAGTTCTTC | CASRWRHEQFF | TRBJ2-1 | TRBV28 | NA | NA
TGTGCCAGCAGCCCGGGACAGGGGCGTTACAATGAGCAGTTCTTC | CASSPGQGRYNEQFF | TRBJ2-1 | TRBV11-2 | once | TRBD1
TGCAGCGTTGAGGCCCGGAAGAACACTGAAGCTTTCTTT | CSVEARKNTEAFF | TRBJ1-1 | TRBV29-1 | NA | NA
TGTGCCAGTAGTCCCCGACAGGGGGCGTCTGGGGCCAACGTCCTGACTTTC | CASSPRQGASGANVLTF | TRBJ2-6 | TRBV19 | NA | TRBD1
TGTGCCAGCAAGAGGACAGGGGGGTATGGCTACACCTTC | CASKRTGGYGYTF | TRBJ1-2 | TRBV6-6 | NA | TRBD1
TGTGCCAGCAGTTACCCGGACCGGGGACGGCTTGAAGCTTTCTTT | CASSYPDRGRLEAFF | TRBJ1-1 | TRBV6-5 | NA | NA
TGTGCCAGCAGTGCTGGCAGAATCTCTGGAAACACCATATATTTT | CASSAGRISGNTIYF | TRBJ1-3 | TRBV2 | NA | NA
TGTGCCAGCAGAGGGGACACCTCCTACGAGCAGTACTTC | CASRGDTSYEQYF | TRBJ2-7 | TRBV7-9 | NA | NA
TGTGCCAGCAGCTGGAACTTGAACACTGAAGCTTTCTTT | CASSWNLNTEAFF | TRBJ1-1 | TRBV7-3 | NA | NA
TGCAGCGTTGACCCCCAACAAGGGTCTCCCTCCACCTTC | CSVDPQQGSPSTF | TRBJ1-2 | TRBV29-1 | medium-sized | NA
TGTGCCAGCTCCTCCGCAACCCGCACAGATACGCAGTATTTT | CASSSATRTDTQYF | TRBJ2-3 | TRBV28 | NA | NA
TGTGCCAGCAGTTTACCTGATCCGGCCAGTAGCAATCAGCCCCAGCATTTT | CASSLPDPASSNQPQHF | TRBJ1-5 | TRBV28 | NA | NA
TGTGCCAGCAGCTCTGTAGGCGGCGCCGGGGAGCTGTTTTTT | CASSSVGGAGELFF | TRBJ2-2 | TRBV6-6 | NA | NA
TGTGCCAGCAACGCCGGGGAACTAGCGGGAGTTTGCCTGAGGGAGACCCAGTACTTC | CASNAGELAGVCLRETQYF | TRBJ2-5 | TRBV21-1 | NA | NA
TGTGCCAGCAGTGGAGGGAGGGGCTACACCTTC | CASSGGRGYTF | TRBJ1-2 | TRBV6-5 | NA | NA
TGTGCCAGCAGGCAGGGACTAGCGTCTTACGAGCAGTACTTC | CASRQGLASYEQYF | TRBJ2-7 | TRBV5-4 | NA | TRBD2
TGCGCCAGCAGCCTAAAGGGGGAGCACGAGCAGTACTTC | CASSLKGEHEQYF | TRBJ2-7 | TRBV4-3 | NA | NA
TGTGCCAGCAAACAGACAAACCACCGAGCTGAAGCTTTCTTT | CASKQTNHRAEAFF | TRBJ1-1 | TRBV6-5 | once | NA
TGTGCCAGCAGTCAGACAGGGGGTCGCCAGCATTTT | CASSQTGGRQHF | TRBJ1-5 | TRBV28 | NA | TRBD1
TGCGCCAGCAGCTTATCGACGGGACAGACCAATTCACCCCTCCACTTT | CASSLSTGQTNSPLHF | TRBJ1-6 | TRBV5-1 | NA | TRBD1
TGTGCCACCAGCAGGACAGAAAACTATGGCTACACCTTC | CATSRTENYGYTF | TRBJ1-2 | TRBV15 | NA | NA
TGCAGCGTTGACTACTCAGATACGCAGTATTTT | CSVDYSDTQYF | TRBJ2-3 | TRBV29-1 | NA | NA
TGTGCCAGCTCACCGTCCAGGGGCTCCTATAATTCACCCCTCCACTTT | CASSPSRGSYNSPLHF | TRBJ1-6 | TRBV18 | NA | NA
TGTGCCAGCAGTTTAAGAGGGGGATTCGGGGGGACCTACGAGCAGTACTTC | CASSLRGGFGGTYEQYF | TRBJ2-7 | TRBV27 | NA | NA
TGTGCCAGCTCGGAGGCGGGGGTCTATGGCTACACCTTC | CASSEAGVYGYTF | TRBJ1-2 | TRBV7-9 | NA | NA
TGTGCCAGTAGTATTCAGGGGAACTATGGCTACACCTTC | CASSIQGNYGYTF | TRBJ1-2 | TRBV19 | NA | NA
TGTGCCAGCAGCGTACGCTCTAACACTGAAGCTTTCTTT | CASSVRSNTEAFF | TRBJ1-1 | TRBV9 | few | NA
TGTGCCAGCAGCCCCGACCGACTACAAGAGACCCAGTACTTC | CASSPDRLQETQYF | TRBJ2-5 | TRBV7-8 | once | NA
TGTGCCAGCAGAGACGTAAACAGGGACTATGGCTACACCTTC | CASRDVNRDYGYTF | TRBJ1-2 | TRBV5-4 | once | NA
TGCGCCAGCAGCTTGCAGGACAGGGGGCAAGCTTTCTTT | CASSLQDRGQAFF | TRBJ1-1 | TRBV5-1 | NA | TRBD1
TGTGCCAGCAGCTCCTTGTCTAACACTGAAGCTTTCTTT | CASSSLSNTEAFF | TRBJ1-1 | TRBV7-9 | NA | NA
TGTGCCAGCAGCATACTAGCGGCAGGTTTCGTTGAGCAGTTCTTC | CASSILAAGFVEQFF | TRBJ2-1 | TRBV7-8 | NA | TRBD2
TGTGCCTGGAGCCAGGGCCTGATCTACGAGCAGTACTTC | CAWSQGLIYEQYF | TRBJ2-7 | TRBV30 | NA | NA
TGTGCCAGCAGCGTAGTGACGGGGACAGGCACAACCACCTTC | CASSVVTGTGTTTF | TRBJ1-2 | TRBV9 | NA | TRBD1
TGCGCCAGCAGCTTCACCGACTACTATGGCTACACCTTC | CASSFTDYYGYTF | TRBJ1-2 | TRBV5-1 | NA | NA
TGTGCCAGCAGCGCGAGCGGGGCGGGGGAGACCCAGTACTTC | CASSASGAGETQYF | TRBJ2-5 | TRBV7-9 | NA | TRBD2
TGCGCCAGCAGCCAAAGTGGGGTGACTAGCGCTGAGCAGTACTTC | CASSQSGVTSAEQYF | TRBJ2-7 | TRBV4-3 | few | TRBD2
TGTGCCAGCAGCTTAGACCCGTGGGCTGGGGCCAACGTCCTGACTTTC | CASSLDPWAGANVLTF | TRBJ2-6 | TRBV7-8 | NA | NA
TGTGCCAGCAGTGTTCGGCCTGGGGAGACCCAGTACTTC | CASSVRPGETQYF | TRBJ2-5 | TRBV28 | NA | NA
TGCGCCAGCAGCTCGGGACAGTATAATTCACCCCTCCACTTT | CASSSGQYNSPLHF | TRBJ1-6 | TRBV5-1 | NA | TRBD1
TGTGCCAGCAGCCGACAGCCCAGCCAAGAGACCCAGTACTTC | CASSRQPSQETQYF | TRBJ2-5 | TRBV7-8 | NA | NA
TGCGCCAGCAAGGAGTTGAGCTCCTACAATGAGCAGTTCTTC | CASKELSSYNEQFF | TRBJ2-1 | TRBV5-1 | NA | NA